Below are 29 T cell receptor beta chains sequenced from a single sample in a study of early T cells in non-severe SARS-CoV-2 infection. TCRdb used MiXCR to reprocess the 5' RACE reads, holding one entry per CDR3 protein. This sample has tens of thousands of distinct CDR3 sequences, with around 10% found just once. The sequencing used whole blood, collected at baseline. The receptors here all came from an adult who was a healthcare worker with PCR-confirmed SARS-CoV-2 infection or an uninfected control (not recorded which).

The rearrangement joins TRBV12-3 or TRBV12-4 to TRBJ1-5; tentatively, D is TRBD1 (5 bases). V was trimmed by 5 bases and J by 3 bases, leaving 11 bases between them. The CDR3 is made up of 14 amino acids. CDR3 in amino acids: CASSPGRDNQPQHF. CDR3 sequence (DNA): TGTGCCAGCAGTCCGGGACGGGACAATCAGCCCCAGCATTTT.

This clonotype has a count of ten or more. This sequence joins TRBV7-9 and TRBJ2-3, with TRBD1 matching 12 bases. The CDR3 sequence is 17 residues long. Germline loops: CDR1 SEHNR, CDR2 FQNEAQ (reference sequence). V dropped 4 bases and J dropped 1; count of bases not matched to a gene: 6. The CDR3 region is CASSSRDRGRGTDTQYF. The CDR3 DNA is TGTGCCAGCAGCTCCCGGGACAGGGGGCGCGGCACAGATACGCAGTATTTT.

This clonotype was found many times. The chain links TRBV2 to TRBJ2-1; 8 bases align to TRBD2. Unmatched junction bases numbered 12, after V lost 4 bases and J lost 7 bases. Per the germline V gene, CDR1 is SNHLY and CDR2 is FYNNEI. This CDR3 comprises 16 residues. The CDR3 protein is CASSALSGSGMNEQFF. As DNA, the CDR3 is TGTGCCAGCAGTGCTTTGAGCGGGAGTGGGATGAATGAGCAGTTCTTC.

V usage is TRBV7-9 and J usage is TRBJ2-4, with TRBD2 as a possible D gene (5 bases). V lost 5 bases to trimming and J lost 8 bases, with 13 bases between them. Germline CDR1 and CDR2: SEHNR and FQNEAQ (reference sequence). The CDR3 is made up of 13 amino acids. The CDR3 DNA reads as TGTGCCAGCAGCAGGGCCGGGATTGACATTCAGTACTTC. Its protein product is CASSRAGIDIQYF. The full variable domain, in which reference TRBV7-9 and TRBJ2-4 provide the parts outside the CDR3, is DTGVSQNPRHKITKRGQNVTFRCDPISEHNRLYWYRQTLGQGPEFLTYFQNEAQLEKSRLLSDRFSAERPKGSFSTLEIQRTEQGDSAMYLCASSRAGIDIQYFGAGTRLSVL.

A word on this clonotype: A much bigger clone sits one base away, suggesting this may be a read error. V is TRBV20-1 and J is TRBJ1-2; no reliable D call. Per germline, CDR1 DFQATT and CDR2 SNEGSKA (reference sequence). The CDR3 is 13 residues long. The ends were cut back, 7 bases at V and 2 bases at J, with 14 bases in the middle. CDR3 coding DNA: TGCAGTGTAGCCGGAGAACAGAACTATGGCTACACCTTC. Amino acids: CSVAGEQNYGYTF.

The sample holds a few counts of this clonotype. V and J are TRBV28 and TRBJ2-3; 7 nucleotides match TRBD2. The germline gives CDR1 MDHEN, CDR2 SYDVKM. This CDR3 comprises 18 residues. V shed 6 bases, J shed 1 base, and the junction held 16 bases outside the gene matches. The CDR3 region has the DNA TGTGCCAGCAGGGACGGGAGCGGGAACATCATTGGCACAGATACGCAGTATTTT. Translated, it gives CASRDGSGNIIGTDTQYF.

In its sample, this clonotype was seen a few times. This sequence joins TRBV6-5 and TRBJ1-6; D is perhaps TRBD1 (6 bases). In germline, CDR1 is MNHEY, CDR2 SVGAGI. The CDR3 contains 15 residues. Trimming shortened V by 5 bases and J by 7 bases, and 15 bases separated the two germline ends. The CDR3 DNA reads TGTGCCAGCAGTAGGGACACCTGGACCAATTCACCCCTCCACTTT. Its protein is CASSRDTWTNSPLHF.

This clonotype was recorded at least ten times. The chain is built from TRBV11-2 and TRBJ1-6, with D tentatively TRBD1 (5 bases). V lost 2 bases and J 9 bases, leaving 11 bases between the germline ends. The CDR3 spans 14 residues. Germline CDR1 and CDR2: SGHAT and FQNNGV. As DNA, the CDR3 is TGTGCCAGCAGCTTACAGGGAGGTAGTTCACCCCTCCACTTT. Translating gives CASSLQGGSSPLHF.

This clonotype came up many times. CDR3 protein: CASSQAGGRVQFF. In DNA, the CDR3 is TGTGCCAGCAGCCAAGCGGGAGGTAGGGTGCAGTTCTTC. The rearrangement joins TRBV3-1 to TRBJ2-1, with TRBD2 identical over 7 bases. J was trimmed by 12 bases and V by 1 base; bases with no gene match: 6. Germline V gene data show CDR1 as LGHDT and CDR2 as YNNKEL (reference sequence). The CDR3 length is 13 residues.

This chain joins TRBV2 and TRBJ2-1, with D perhaps matching TRBD1 (6 bases). CDR1 is SNHLY and CDR2 is FYNNEI in the germline V gene. The CDR3 runs to 15 residues. Between the trimmed V and J ends, which lost 6 bases and 6 bases, there was a span of 18 bases. This CDR3 is CASSLKGHPTNEQFF. The CDR3 bases are TGTGCCAGCAGCCTGAAGGGACACCCGACCAATGAGCAGTTCTTC. Full variable domain (rest looked up from reference TRBV2 and TRBJ2-1): EPEVTQTPSHQVTQMGQEVILRCVPISNHLYFYWYRQILGQKVEFLVSFYNNEISEKSEIFDDQFSVERPDGSNFTLKIRSTKLEDSAMYFCASSLKGHPTNEQFFGPGTRLTVL.

This clonotype was picked up a small number of times. The chain uses TRBV20-1 and TRBJ2-7; no clear D gene. Between the trimmed V and J ends, which lost 8 bases and 0 bases, there was a span of 11 bases. CDR3 length: 12 residues. CDR1 DFQATT and CDR2 SNEGSKA come from the germline V gene (reference sequence). The CDR3 sequence: CSFSLDSYEQYF. The DNA for the CDR3 is TGCAGTTTCTCTTTGGACTCCTACGAGCAGTACTTC.

Only a few counts were recorded for this clonotype. The chain is built from TRBV7-2 and TRBJ1-4; 7 bases line up with TRBD1. V trimming: 5 bases; J trimming: 0 bases; junction bases outside the gene matches: 3. The CDR3 is 15 amino acids. Germline loops: CDR1 SGHTA, CDR2 FQGNSA. CDR3 nucleotide sequence: TGTGCCAGCAGCCTCAGGGGGACAACTAATGAAAAACTGTTTTTT. It codes for CASSLRGTTNEKLFF. The whole variable domain, filled in from reference TRBV7-2 and TRBJ1-4, reads GAGVSQSPSNKVTEKGKDVELRCDPISGHTALYWYRQSLGQGLEFLIYFQGNSAPDKSGLPSDRFSAERTGGSVSTLTIQRTQQEDSAVYLCASSLRGTTNEKLFFGSGTQLSVL.

J is TRBJ2-7 and V is TRBV3-1; D is ambiguous. Between the trimmed V and J ends, which lost 3 bases and 2 bases, there was a span of 11 bases. The germline V gene encodes CDR1 LGHDT and CDR2 YNNKEL (reference sequence). The CDR3 extends over 14 amino acids. CDR3 amino acids: CASSHRARTYEQYF. Here the CDR3 DNA reads TGTGCCAGCAGCCATAGGGCCCGGACCTACGAGCAGTACTTC.

In its sample, this clonotype was seen a few times. The chain is built from TRBV7-8 and TRBJ1-1; D is unclear. This CDR3 spans 13 amino acids. Germline V gene sequence: CDR1 SGHVS, CDR2 FQNEAQ. The V and J ends lost 5 bases and 1 base respectively, with 8 bases between them. CDR3 in amino acids: CASSPYGNTEAFF. In nucleotides, the CDR3 is TGTGCCAGCAGCCCATACGGGAACACTGAAGCTTTCTTT.

This clonotype was found many times. The gene calls are TRBV7-9 and TRBJ2-5; D perhaps matches TRBD2 (5 bases). V was clipped by 3 bases and J by 8 bases, with 13 bases between them. Germline values: CDR1 SEHNR, CDR2 FQNEAQ (reference sequence). CDR3 length: 13 amino acids. The CDR3 DNA reads TGTGCCAGCAGCTTGAATCCCAGCGGTACCCAGTACTTC. This codes for CASSLNPSGTQYF.

This clonotype was observed at least ten times. The V and J genes are TRBV12-3 or TRBV12-4 and TRBJ1-2, with D tentatively TRBD1 (5 bases). This CDR3 region has 14 residues. V lost 6 bases and J 4 bases, leaving 15 bases between the germline ends. CDR3: CASSFRGKVYGYTF. The DNA of the CDR3 is TGTGCCAGCAGCTTCCGGGGGAAGGTCTATGGCTACACCTTC.

This clonotype was seen only a few times. The V gene is TRBV20-1, the J gene TRBJ2-3, with unresolved D. V lost 0 bases and J 0 bases, leaving 19 bases between the germline ends. Germline CDR1 and CDR2: DFQATT and SNEGSKA (reference sequence). CDR3 length: 18 residues. The CDR3 nucleotides read TGCAGTGCTAGAGATCCGGTATCCTTGCGGACCAGCACAGATACGCAGTATTTT. Translated: CSARDPVSLRTSTDTQYF.

This rearrangement joins TRBV30 to TRBJ1-1; 7 positions agree with TRBD1. The CDR3 covers 13 residues. V was pared by 4 bases and J by 5 bases, with 7 bases of the junction left unmatched. Germline CDR1 and CDR2: GTSNPN and SVGIG (reference sequence). For the CDR3, the DNA is TGTGCCTGGAATAGGCAGGGGGGAACTGAAGCTTTCTTT. Translation: CAWNRQGGTEAFF.

The CDR3 bases are TGCGCCAGCAGCGGGACAGGGACTAACTATGGCTACACCTTC. It encodes CASSGTGTNYGYTF. The chain carries TRBV5-1 and TRBJ1-2, with 9 nucleotides matching TRBD1. V was clipped by 4 bases and J by 0 bases; unmatched bases: 1. The germline CDR1 and CDR2 sequences are SGHRS and YFSETQ. CDR3 length: 14 amino acids.

V and J are TRBV20-1 and TRBJ2-7; no firm D call. Germline V gene lookup returns CDR1 DFQATT and CDR2 SNEGSKA (reference sequence). Trimming removed 0 bases from V and 1 base from J, with 7 bases in between. This CDR3 comprises 13 residues. Written as DNA, the CDR3 is TGCAGTGCTAGAGATCCAGAGTCCTACGAGCAGTACTTC. It encodes CSARDPESYEQYF.

This clonotype was counted only a few times. The chain employs TRBV9 and TRBJ2-1, with 7 bases matching TRBD2. The CDR3 runs to 16 residues. The trim removed 0 bases at V and 10 bases at J, leaving 13 bases unmatched. Germline loops: CDR1 SGDLS, CDR2 YYNGEE. The CDR3 nucleotides read TGTGCCAGCAGCGTAGTGACGGGAGGCCCTCCGGGCGAGCAGTTCTTC. This sequence encodes CASSVVTGGPPGEQFF.

This clonotype has more than one count but fewer than ten. V is TRBV6-6 and J is TRBJ2-4, with 9 bases identical to TRBD2. Germline V gene data show CDR1 as MNHNY and CDR2 as SVGAGI (reference sequence). This CDR3 comprises 14 residues. J lost 7 bases, V lost 7 bases, and 8 bases had no gene match. The CDR3 sequence is CASTGVAGANIQYF. In nucleotides, the CDR3 is TGTGCCAGCACCGGGGTAGCGGGAGCGAACATTCAGTACTTC.

The chain has TRBV6-6 and TRBJ2-7; D possibly corresponds to TRBD1 (6 bases). This CDR3 has 14 residues. Trimming took off 6 bases at V and 2 bases at J, with 14 bases between the two ends. CDR1 and CDR2 (germline): MNHNY, SVGAGI (reference sequence). The CDR3 coding sequence is TGTGCCAGCAGCCCCCGGGCAGGGGCCTACGAGCAGTACTTC. Amino acid sequence: CASSPRAGAYEQYF.

This clonotype has at least ten counts. The chain joins TRBV7-3 to TRBJ1-3; D is ambiguous. Germline lookup yields CDR1 SGHTA and CDR2 FQGTGA. The CDR3 has 13 residues. V lost 5 bases, J lost 2 bases, and 7 bases lay in between. In nucleotides, the CDR3 is TGTGCCAGCAGCGCAGGCGCTGGAAACACCATATATTTT. Its protein is CASSAGAGNTIYF.

V and J are TRBV18 and TRBJ1-1; 9 bases are a match to TRBD1. The germline CDR1 and CDR2 sequences are KGHSH and LQKENI. CDR3 length equals 14 residues. V was clipped by 8 bases and J by 1 base; unmatched bases: 5. CDR3 DNA: TGTGCCAGCACAGAACAGGGGGCGAACACTGAAGCTTTCTTT. Translated, it gives CASTEQGANTEAFF.

This rearrangement joins TRBV6-5 to TRBJ2-3, with D possibly TRBD1 on 5 matching bases. V was clipped by 5 bases and J by 7 bases, with 19 bases between them. The CDR3 has 15 amino acids. Germline V gene sequence: CDR1 MNHEY, CDR2 SVGAGI. The CDR3: CASSAHRAPGNTQYF. CDR3 DNA sequence: TGTGCCAGCAGTGCCCACCGGGCCCCAGGGAATACGCAGTATTTT.

The V call is TRBV3-1, the J call TRBJ1-1; tentative D call: TRBD1 (5 bases). The CDR3 has 12 amino acids. CDR1 and CDR2 from the germline V gene are LGHDT and YNNKEL (reference sequence). V was pared by 4 bases and J by 7 bases, with 10 bases between. The CDR3 sequence: CASSRGTYEAFF. The CDR3 nucleotides read TGTGCCAGCAGCCGAGGGACGTATGAAGCTTTCTTT.

A few counts support this clonotype. V gene TRBV11-2 combines with J gene TRBJ1-4, with TRBD1 matching over 7 bases. The CDR3 is 15 residues long. Germline V gives CDR1 SGHAT, CDR2 FQNNGV. The V segment lost 5 bases and the J segment 5 bases; nucleotides outside the gene matches: 8. CDR3 sequence (DNA): TGTGCCAGCAGCACCCCCGGGACAGCGAATGAAAAACTGTTTTTT. This encodes CASSTPGTANEKLFF.

This chain uses TRBV6-5 with TRBJ1-2, with D maybe TRBD1 (6 bases). Germline V CDR1 and CDR2: MNHEY, SVGAGI. V was clipped by 6 bases and J by 6 bases, with 14 bases between them. The CDR3 has 13 amino acids. The CDR3 coding sequence is TGTGCCAGCAGCAGACAGGAGTGGCATGGCTACACCTTC. This encodes CASSRQEWHGYTF.